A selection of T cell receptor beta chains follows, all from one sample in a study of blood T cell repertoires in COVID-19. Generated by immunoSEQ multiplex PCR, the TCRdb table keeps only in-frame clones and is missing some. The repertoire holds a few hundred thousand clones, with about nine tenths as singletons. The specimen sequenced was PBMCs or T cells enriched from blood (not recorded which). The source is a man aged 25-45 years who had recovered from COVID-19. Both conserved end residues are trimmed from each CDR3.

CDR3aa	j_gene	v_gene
ASSLSQGAVYGYT	TRBJ1-2	TRBV11-3
ASRTVLSNQPQH	TRBJ1-5	TRBV19
ASSMTEGATDTQY	TRBJ2-3	TRBV19
ASSLAPGNYSPLH	TRBJ1-6	TRBV7-2
AWTSGAYEQY	TRBJ2-7	TRBV30
ASSLPGTNYGYT	TRBJ1-2	TRBV5-5
ASSHPQSPHYEQY	TRBJ2-7	TRBV2
SVEGQGNEKLF	TRBJ1-4	TRBV29-1
ASRRGLGSYNEQF	TRBJ2-1	TRBV5-6
ASRSGQTATNEKLF	TRBJ1-4	TRBV4-1
ASMGDRPYEQY	TRBJ2-7	TRBV10-2
AISTRTSGRHGGSDLSSYEQY	TRBJ2-7	TRBV10-3
ASREGSGWSGYT	TRBJ1-2	TRBV5-1
AWSDGYSVDGYT	TRBJ1-2	TRBV30
ASSVNTGMNTEAF	TRBJ1-1	TRBV9
ASNQTGSGDGYT	TRBJ1-2	TRBV9
ASSPRGNGEKLF	TRBJ1-4	TRBV7-6
ASSLSIYGYT	TRBJ1-2	TRBV12-3/TRBV12-4
ASSPGQTGNTEAF	TRBJ1-1	TRBV5-1
AINGLADSNYEQY	TRBJ2-7	TRBV10-3
ASSQGWEGDVLT	TRBJ2-6	TRBV7-8
ASSFLTSGRLSTDTQY	TRBJ2-3	TRBV11-2
ASSTQREYHNEQF	TRBJ2-1	TRBV27
ASSRDSDSPLH	TRBJ1-6	TRBV5-1
ASSRDRGNTEAF	TRBJ1-1	TRBV5-1
ATSETGGPETQY	TRBJ2-5	TRBV24-1
ASSLVAGPGDTQY	TRBJ2-3	TRBV18
ACHEGGYGYT	TRBJ1-2	TRBV30
ASSPRGAVAQY	TRBJ2-5	TRBV7-9
ASSPAGTDLYEQY	TRBJ2-7	TRBV5-4
AWSKGAYEQY	TRBJ2-7	TRBV30
ASSLGAGLAPSTDTQY	TRBJ2-3	TRBV7-9
ASAQGAFGYEQF	TRBJ2-1	TRBV27
ASSYSGGGGQPQH	TRBJ1-5	TRBV6-5
ASSQTRGGEKLF	TRBJ1-4	TRBV3-1/TRBV3-2
ASSGNRAGNTEAF	TRBJ1-1	TRBV4-2
ATSDDPGLGTGGVLT	TRBJ2-6	TRBV24-1
ASSQNNNEQF	TRBJ2-1	TRBV5-1
ASSLLGPLDNQPQH	TRBJ1-5	TRBV27
ASSLGLQGSEAF	TRBJ1-1	TRBV7-6
ASSQDRGAGGLHNEQF	TRBJ2-1	TRBV4-1
ASSLMPGQRSYSPLH	TRBJ1-6	TRBV7-8
ASSLGTPKYNEQF	TRBJ2-1	TRBV6-5
ASSIGTGEGYT	TRBJ1-2	TRBV5-1
ASSYEAISRRELF	TRBJ1-4	TRBV6-5
ASSQGPNPRTVNTEAF	TRBJ1-1	TRBV4-1
ASSYSNPHTYEQY	TRBJ2-7	TRBV6-5
ASSQKGAANEKLF	TRBJ1-4	TRBV3-1/TRBV3-2
ASSLAGGEGETQY	TRBJ2-5	TRBV7-2
ASSQLGTGRGEKLF	TRBJ1-4	TRBV3-1/TRBV3-2
ASSPEARTVEAF	TRBJ1-1	TRBV18
ASRGGSGGFTYNEQF	TRBJ2-1	TRBV2
ASRGGTAVAYEQY	TRBJ2-7	TRBV7-8